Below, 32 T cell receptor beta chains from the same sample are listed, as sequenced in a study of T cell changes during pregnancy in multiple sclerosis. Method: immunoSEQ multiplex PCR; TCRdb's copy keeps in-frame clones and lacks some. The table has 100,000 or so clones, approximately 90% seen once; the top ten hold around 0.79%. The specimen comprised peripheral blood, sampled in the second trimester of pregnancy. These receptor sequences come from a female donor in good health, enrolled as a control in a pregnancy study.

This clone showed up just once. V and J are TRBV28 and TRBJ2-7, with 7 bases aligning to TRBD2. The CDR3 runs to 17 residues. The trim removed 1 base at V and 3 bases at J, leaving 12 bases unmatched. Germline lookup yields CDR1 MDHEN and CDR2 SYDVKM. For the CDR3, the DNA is TGTGCCAGCAGTTTATCCGGGGACTATCGATATGGCTACGAGCAGTACTTC. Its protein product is CASSLSGDYRYGYEQYF. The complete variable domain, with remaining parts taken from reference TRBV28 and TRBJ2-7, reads DVKVTQSSRYLVKRTGEKVFLECVQDMDHENMFWYRQDPGLGLRLIYFSYDVKMKEKGDIPEGYSVSREKKERFSLILESASTNQTSMYLCASSLSGDYRYGYEQYFGPGTRLTVT.

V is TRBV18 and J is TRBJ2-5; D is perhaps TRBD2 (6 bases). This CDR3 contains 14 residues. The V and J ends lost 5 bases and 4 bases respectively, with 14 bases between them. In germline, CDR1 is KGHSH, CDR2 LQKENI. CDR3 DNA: TGTGCCAGCTCATCGGGACCGCGGGGAGAGACCCAGTACTTC. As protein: CASSSGPRGETQYF.

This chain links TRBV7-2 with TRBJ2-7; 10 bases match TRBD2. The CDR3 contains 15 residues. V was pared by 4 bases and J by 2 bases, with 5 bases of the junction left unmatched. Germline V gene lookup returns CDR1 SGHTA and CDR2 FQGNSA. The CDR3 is CASSSSGGGTYEQYF. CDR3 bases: TGTGCCAGCAGCTCTAGCGGGGGTGGGACCTACGAGCAGTACTTC.

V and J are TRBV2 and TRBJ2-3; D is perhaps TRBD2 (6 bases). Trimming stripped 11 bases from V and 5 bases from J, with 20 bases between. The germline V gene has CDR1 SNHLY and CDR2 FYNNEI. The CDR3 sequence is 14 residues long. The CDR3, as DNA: TGTGCCGATGGAGGGCGCCTTGAGGGAGATACGCAGTATTTT. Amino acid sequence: CADGGRLEGDTQYF.

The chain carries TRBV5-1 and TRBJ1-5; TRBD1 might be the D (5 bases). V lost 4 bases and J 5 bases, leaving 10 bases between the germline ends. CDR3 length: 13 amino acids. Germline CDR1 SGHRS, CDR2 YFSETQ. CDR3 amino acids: CASSLGVDQPQHF. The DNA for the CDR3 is TGCGCCAGCAGCCTAGGGGTAGATCAGCCCCAGCATTTT.

CDR3 nucleotides: TGTGCCAGCAGCCAGATTCGACAGGCCCAGAACACTGAAGCTTTCTTT. Its translation: CASSQIRQAQNTEAFF. The chain is built from TRBV6-6 and TRBJ1-1; a weak D match, TRBD1 (6 bases). Germline V CDR1 and CDR2: MNHNY, SVGAGI (reference sequence). The CDR3 loop spans 16 amino acids. V lost 6 bases and J 1 base, leaving 18 bases between the germline ends.

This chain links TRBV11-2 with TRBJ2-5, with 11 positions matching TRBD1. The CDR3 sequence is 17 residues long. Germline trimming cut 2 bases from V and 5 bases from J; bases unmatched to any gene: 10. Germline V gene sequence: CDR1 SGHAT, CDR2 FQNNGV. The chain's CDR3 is CASSLPDRGLIRETQYF. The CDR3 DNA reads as TGTGCCAGCAGCTTACCGGACAGGGGGCTTATCCGGGAGACCCAGTACTTC.

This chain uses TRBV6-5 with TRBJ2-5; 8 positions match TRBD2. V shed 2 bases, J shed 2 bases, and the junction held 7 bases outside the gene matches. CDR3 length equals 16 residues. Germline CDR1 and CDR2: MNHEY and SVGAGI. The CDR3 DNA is TGTGCCAGCAGTTACCCCGCCAGCGGGGGACAAGAGACCCAGTACTTC. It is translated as CASSYPASGGQETQYF.

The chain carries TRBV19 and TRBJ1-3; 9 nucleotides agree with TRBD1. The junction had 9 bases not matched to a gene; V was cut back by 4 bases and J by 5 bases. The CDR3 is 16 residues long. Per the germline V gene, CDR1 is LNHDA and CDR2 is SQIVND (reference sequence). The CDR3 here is CASSNNRDRDRNTIYF. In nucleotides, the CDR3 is TGTGCCAGTAGTAACAACCGGGACAGGGACCGAAACACCATATATTTT.

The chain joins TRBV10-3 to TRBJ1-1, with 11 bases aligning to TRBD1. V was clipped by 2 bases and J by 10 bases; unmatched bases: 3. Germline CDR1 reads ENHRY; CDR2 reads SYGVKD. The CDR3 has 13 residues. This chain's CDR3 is CAISEGQGAVAFF. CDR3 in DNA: TGTGCCATCAGTGAGGGACAGGGGGCGGTAGCTTTCTTT.

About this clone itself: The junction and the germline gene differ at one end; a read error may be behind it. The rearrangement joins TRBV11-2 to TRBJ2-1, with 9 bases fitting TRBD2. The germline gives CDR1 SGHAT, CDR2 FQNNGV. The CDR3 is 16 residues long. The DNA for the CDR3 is TGTGCCAGCAGCTTCACCGGGACTAGCTCCCACAATGAGCAGTTCTTC. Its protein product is CASSFTGTSSHNEQFF. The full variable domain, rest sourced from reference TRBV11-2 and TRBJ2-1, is EAGVAQSPRYKIIEKRQSVAFWCNPISGHATLYWYQQILGQGPKLLIQFQNNGVVDDSQLPKDRFSAERLKGVDSTLKIQPAKLEDSAVYLCASSFTGTSSHNEQFFGPGTRLTVL.

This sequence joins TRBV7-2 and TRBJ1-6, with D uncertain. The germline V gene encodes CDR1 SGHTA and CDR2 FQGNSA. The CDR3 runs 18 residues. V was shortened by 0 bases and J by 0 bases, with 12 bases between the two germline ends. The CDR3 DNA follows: TGTGCCAGCAGCTTAGCAGGGAGAGCGAGCTCCTATAATTCACCCCTCCACTTT. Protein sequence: CASSLAGRASSYNSPLHF.

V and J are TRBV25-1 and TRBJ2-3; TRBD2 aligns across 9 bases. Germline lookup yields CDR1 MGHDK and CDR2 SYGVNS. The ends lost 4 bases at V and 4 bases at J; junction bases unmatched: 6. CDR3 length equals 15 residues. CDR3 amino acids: CASSAAGGGSDTQYF. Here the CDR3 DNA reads TGTGCCAGCAGTGCCGCGGGGGGGGGATCAGATACGCAGTATTTT.

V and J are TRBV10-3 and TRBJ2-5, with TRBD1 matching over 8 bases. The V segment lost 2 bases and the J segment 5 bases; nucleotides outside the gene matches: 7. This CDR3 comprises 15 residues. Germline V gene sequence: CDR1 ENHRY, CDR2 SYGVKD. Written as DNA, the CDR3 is TGTGCCATCAGTGAGGGAACAGGGGGAGTGGAGACCCAGTACTTC. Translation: CAISEGTGGVETQYF.

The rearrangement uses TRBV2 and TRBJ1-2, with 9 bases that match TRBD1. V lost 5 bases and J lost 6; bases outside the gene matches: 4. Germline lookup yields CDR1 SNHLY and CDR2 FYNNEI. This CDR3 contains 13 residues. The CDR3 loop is CASSQDRGDGYTF. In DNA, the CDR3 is TGTGCCAGCAGTCAGGACAGGGGTGATGGCTACACCTTC.

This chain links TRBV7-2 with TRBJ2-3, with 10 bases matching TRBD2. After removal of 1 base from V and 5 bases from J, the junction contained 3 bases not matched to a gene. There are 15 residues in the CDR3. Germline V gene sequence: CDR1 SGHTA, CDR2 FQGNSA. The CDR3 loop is CASSLVPSGRDTQYF. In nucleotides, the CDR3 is TGTGCCAGCAGCTTAGTCCCTAGCGGGAGAGATACGCAGTATTTT.

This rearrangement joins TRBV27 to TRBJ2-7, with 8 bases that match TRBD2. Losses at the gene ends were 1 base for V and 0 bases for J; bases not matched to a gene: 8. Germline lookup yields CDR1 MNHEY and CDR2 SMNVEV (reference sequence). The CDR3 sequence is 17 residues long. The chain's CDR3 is CASSLYRPAGVSYEQYF. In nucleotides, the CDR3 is TGTGCCAGCAGTTTATATCGCCCAGCGGGGGTCTCCTACGAGCAGTACTTC.

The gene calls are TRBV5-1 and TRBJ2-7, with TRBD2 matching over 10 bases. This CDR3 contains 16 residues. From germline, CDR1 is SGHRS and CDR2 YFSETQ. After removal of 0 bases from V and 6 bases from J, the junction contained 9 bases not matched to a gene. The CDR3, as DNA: TGCGCCAGCAGCTTGGCTAGCGGGAGTGCCCGTTTCGAGCAGTACTTC. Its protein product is CASSLASGSARFEQYF.

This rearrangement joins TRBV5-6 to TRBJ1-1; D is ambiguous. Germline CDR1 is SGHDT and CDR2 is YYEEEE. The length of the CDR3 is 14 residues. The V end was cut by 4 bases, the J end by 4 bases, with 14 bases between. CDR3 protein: CASSQFLEATEAFF. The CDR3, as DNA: TGTGCCAGCAGCCAATTCCTGGAGGCCACTGAAGCTTTCTTT.

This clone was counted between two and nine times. The CDR3 DNA sequence: TGTGCCAGTAAAGACAGGGGCCATTCACCCCTCCACTTT. Translating gives CASKDRGHSPLHF. The V gene is TRBV19, the J gene TRBJ1-6, with TRBD1 matching over 8 bases. The V gene end was trimmed by 7 bases and the J gene end by 8 bases; junction bases not matched to a gene: 4. The CDR3 totals 13 residues. In germline, CDR1 is LNHDA, CDR2 SQIVND (reference sequence).

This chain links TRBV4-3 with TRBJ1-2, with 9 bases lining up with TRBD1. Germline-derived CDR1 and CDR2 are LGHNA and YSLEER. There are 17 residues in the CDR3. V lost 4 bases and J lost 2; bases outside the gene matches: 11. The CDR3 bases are TGCGCCAGCAGCCTCCGGGACAGGGTCCAGTTAAACTATGGCTACACCTTC. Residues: CASSLRDRVQLNYGYTF.

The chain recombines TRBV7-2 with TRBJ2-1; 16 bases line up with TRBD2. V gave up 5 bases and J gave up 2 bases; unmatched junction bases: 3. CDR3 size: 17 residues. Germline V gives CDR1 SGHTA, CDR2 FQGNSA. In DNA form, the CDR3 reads TGTGCCAGCAGCGAGGGACTAGCGGGAGGGCCCTACAATGAGCAGTTCTTC. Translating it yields CASSEGLAGGPYNEQFF.

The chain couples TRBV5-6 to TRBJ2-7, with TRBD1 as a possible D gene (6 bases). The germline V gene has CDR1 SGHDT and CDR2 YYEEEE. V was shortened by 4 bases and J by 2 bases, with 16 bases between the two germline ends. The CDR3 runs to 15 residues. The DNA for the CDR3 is TGTGCCAGCAGCCCGGACAGAACGGGCCCCTACGAGCAGTACTTC. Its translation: CASSPDRTGPYEQYF.

CDR3 sequence: CASSLRQNNYEQYF. The CDR3 nucleotides are TGTGCCAGCAGTTTGAGACAGAACAACTACGAGCAGTACTTC. This rearrangement joins TRBV27 to TRBJ2-7; a possible D gene is TRBD1 (5 bases). Deletions cut 3 bases from V and 3 bases from J, with 12 bases between. Germline V gives CDR1 MNHEY, CDR2 SMNVEV (reference sequence). This CDR3 region has 14 residues.

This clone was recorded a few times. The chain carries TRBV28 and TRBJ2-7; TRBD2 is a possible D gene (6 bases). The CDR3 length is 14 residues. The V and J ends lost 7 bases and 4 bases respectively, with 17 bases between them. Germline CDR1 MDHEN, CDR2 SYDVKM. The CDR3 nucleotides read TGTGCCAGCACTCCCCCTAGCGAGAGTTACGAGCAGTACTTC. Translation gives CASTPPSESYEQYF.

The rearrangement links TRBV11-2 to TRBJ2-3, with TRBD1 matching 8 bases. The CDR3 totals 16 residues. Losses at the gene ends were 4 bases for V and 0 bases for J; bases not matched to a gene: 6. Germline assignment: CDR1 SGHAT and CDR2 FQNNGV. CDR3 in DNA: TGTGCCAGCAGCTCTGGACAGGGTCTCAGCACAGATACGCAGTATTTT. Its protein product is CASSSGQGLSTDTQYF.

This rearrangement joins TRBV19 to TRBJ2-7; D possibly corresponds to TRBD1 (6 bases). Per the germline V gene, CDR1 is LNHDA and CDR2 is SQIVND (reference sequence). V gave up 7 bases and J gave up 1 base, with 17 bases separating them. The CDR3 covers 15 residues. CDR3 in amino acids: CASTPGSGVSYEQYF. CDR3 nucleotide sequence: TGTGCCAGTACCCCAGGTTCAGGGGTGTCCTACGAGCAGTACTTC.

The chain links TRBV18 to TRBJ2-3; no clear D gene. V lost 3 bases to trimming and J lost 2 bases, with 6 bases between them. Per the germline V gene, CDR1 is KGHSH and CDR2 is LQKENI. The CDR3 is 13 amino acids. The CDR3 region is CASSPPFTDTQYF. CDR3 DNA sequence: TGTGCCAGCTCACCTCCGTTCACAGATACGCAGTATTTT. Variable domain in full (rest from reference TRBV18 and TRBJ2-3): NAGVMQNPRHLVRRRGQEARLRCSPMKGHSHVYWYRQLPEEGLKFMVYLQKENIIDESGMPKERFSAEFPKEGPSILRIQQVVRGDSAAYFCASSPPFTDTQYFGPGTRLTVL.

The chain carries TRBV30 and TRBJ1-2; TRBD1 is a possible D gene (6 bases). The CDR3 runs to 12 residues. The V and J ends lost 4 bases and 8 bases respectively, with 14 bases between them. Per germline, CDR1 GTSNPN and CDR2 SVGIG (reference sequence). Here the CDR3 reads CAWNTGNGGYTF. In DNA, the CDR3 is TGTGCCTGGAACACAGGGAATGGAGGCTACACCTTC.

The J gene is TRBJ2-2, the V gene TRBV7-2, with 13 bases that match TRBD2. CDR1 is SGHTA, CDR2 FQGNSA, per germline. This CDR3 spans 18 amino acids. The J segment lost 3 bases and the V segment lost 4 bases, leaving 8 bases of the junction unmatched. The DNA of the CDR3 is TGTGCCAGCAGCTCCAGGACTAGCGGGAGTAGGTACACCGGGGAGCTGTTTTTT. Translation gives CASSSRTSGSRYTGELFF.

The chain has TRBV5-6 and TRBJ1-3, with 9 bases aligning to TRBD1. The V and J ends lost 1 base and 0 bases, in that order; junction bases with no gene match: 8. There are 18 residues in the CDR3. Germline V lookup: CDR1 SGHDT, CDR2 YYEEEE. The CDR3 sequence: CASSLLSRTGDSGNTIYF. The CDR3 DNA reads TGTGCCAGCAGCTTGCTTTCCAGGACAGGGGACTCTGGAAACACCATATATTTT.

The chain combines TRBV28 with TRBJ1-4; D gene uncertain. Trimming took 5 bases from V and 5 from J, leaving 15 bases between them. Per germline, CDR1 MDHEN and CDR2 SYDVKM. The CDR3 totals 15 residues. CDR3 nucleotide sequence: TGTGCCAGCAGTCTCAACAGTCTAAGGAATGAAAAACTGTTTTTT. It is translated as CASSLNSLRNEKLFF.